This is a list of T cell receptor beta chains from one sample in a study of OX40 agonist ivuxolimab in advanced cancers. The method was immunoSEQ multiplex PCR; TCRdb's version includes in-frame clones alone and lacks a portion of them. The sample lists around 64,000 clones; 87% were seen once. Sequences were derived from CD4+ or CD8+ T cells sorted from blood, sampled in a trial of the OX40 agonist ivuxolimab. The receptor source for this set is an adult with an advanced solid tumor such as melanoma, head and neck, liver or kidney cancer. Each CDR3 is given with its conserved first and last residue. A D gene is named only where the DNA matches it firmly. Not all rows give a size; the values are once, few, many and, for expanded clones, a class.

J	V	size	D	CDR3	DNA
TRBJ1-3	TRBV15	-	-	CATSRTITDDYGNTIYF	TGTGCCACCAGCAGAACGATTACGGATGATTACGGAAACACCATATATTTT
TRBJ2-7	TRBV4-3	-	TRBD1	CASSQYVRGPYEQYF	TGCGCCAGCAGCCAATATGTCAGGGGGCCCTACGAGCAGTACTTC
TRBJ2-1	TRBV18	-	-	CASSPRTASSYNEQFF	TGTGCCAGCTCACCTAGAACCGCGAGCTCCTACAATGAGCAGTTCTTC
TRBJ1-5	TRBV6-1	-	-	CASTEVFDQPQHF	TGTGCCAGCACTGAGGTCTTCGATCAGCCCCAGCATTTT
TRBJ2-3	TRBV7-2	once	TRBD2	CASSSGLAGPDTQYF	TGTGCCAGCAGCTCGGGACTAGCGGGACCAGATACGCAGTATTTT
TRBJ2-2	TRBV15	-	TRBD1	CATSRARGQGNGELFF	TGTGCCACCAGCAGAGCTAGGGGACAGGGTAACGGGGAGCTGTTTTTT
TRBJ1-1	TRBV20-1	few	-	CSVTDNTEAFF	TGCAGTGTGACAGATAACACTGAAGCTTTCTTT
TRBJ2-7	TRBV4-3	-	-	CASSQDPSYYEQYF	TGCGCCAGCAGCCAAGACCCTAGCTACTACGAGCAGTACTTC
TRBJ1-2	TRBV9	-	-	CASSVDGGYGYTF	TGTGCCAGCAGCGTCGACGGGGGCTATGGCTACACCTTC
TRBJ2-5	TRBV9	-	-	CASSVGHRGETQYF	TGTGCCAGCAGCGTTGGTCACCGGGGGGAGACCCAGTACTTC
TRBJ1-1	TRBV10-3	-	TRBD1	CAIGTGGHSSTEAFF	TGTGCCATCGGAACAGGGGGGCATAGTTCCACTGAAGCTTTCTTT
TRBJ2-1	TRBV18	-	TRBD1	CASSPRTGMYNEQFF	TGTGCCAGCTCACCACGGACAGGCATGTACAATGAGCAGTTCTTC
TRBJ1-1	TRBV11-2	-	TRBD1	CACHRDRNTEAFF	TGTGCCTGCCACCGGGACAGGAACACTGAAGCTTTCTTT
TRBJ2-1	TRBV5-1	few	-	CASSSRGTQRSYNEQFF	TGCGCCAGCAGCTCTAGAGGGACGCAGCGCTCCTACAATGAGCAGTTCTTC
TRBJ2-3	TRBV19	-	TRBD2	CASSARLAGADTQYF	TGTGCCAGTAGTGCCAGACTAGCGGGAGCAGATACGCAGTATTTT
TRBJ1-2	TRBV27	-	TRBD1	CASKRSTGVGYGYTF	TGTGCCAGCAAGCGATCTACAGGGGTCGGCTATGGCTACACCTTC
TRBJ2-2	TRBV5-4	-	-	CASSSGSNTGELFF	TGTGCCAGCAGCTCGGGGTCGAACACCGGGGAGCTGTTTTTT
TRBJ2-1	TRBV10-1	-	TRBD1	CASSELRGQANEQFF	TGCGCCAGCAGTGAGCTTAGGGGGCAAGCCAATGAGCAGTTCTTC
TRBJ2-1	TRBV11-2	-	TRBD2	CASSYTSGGYNEQFF	TGTGCCAGCAGTTACACTAGCGGGGGTTACAATGAGCAGTTCTTC
TRBJ1-2	TRBV6-5	-	-	CASSTSQGSYGYTF	TGTGCCAGCAGTACAAGTCAGGGGAGCTATGGCTACACCTTC
TRBJ2-2	TRBV10-2	once	TRBD2	CASSEWGLVQGAVGELFF	TGCGCCAGCAGTGAGTGGGGACTAGTTCAGGGTGCGGTCGGGGAGCTGTTTTTT
TRBJ1-5	TRBV18	-	-	CASSLRTTREGQPQHF	TGTGCCAGCTCACTTCGGACAACCAGAGAGGGTCAGCCCCAGCATTTT